The clone carrying this T cell receptor (beta chain) was found once. The antigen remains unidentified. This entry comes from a study of shared clonotypes between healthy human individuals. Whole-study results and caveats: Naive CD4 clonotype sharing across a few donors was approximately 5%. Generally, naive subsets came out with larger estimated richness than memory subsets.

Assay execution proceeded at the deep level. Produced via immunoSEQ multiplex PCR; TCRdb's table is partial and in-frame only. The table shows fewer than 1.4 million clones, with roughly 74% occurring only once. CD45RA+ naive and CD45RA-negative memory subsets were separated from CD4+ cells. In germline, CDR1 is SGHTA, CDR2 FQGNSA. CDR3 size: 14 residues. V was clipped by 0 bases and J by 3 bases, with 9 bases between them. Sequencing was carried out using memory CD4+ T cells from PBMCs. The subset: CD45RA-negative fraction. The rearrangement uses TRBV7-2 and TRBJ2-7, with D uncertain. The clonotype originates from a man in his late teens or twenties in good health. Some clones in this sample may be carry-over from other donors' samples. The CDR3 reads CASSLAPGNYEQYF. Here the CDR3 DNA reads TGTGCCAGCAGCTTAGCTCCAGGTAACTACGAGCAGTACTTC.